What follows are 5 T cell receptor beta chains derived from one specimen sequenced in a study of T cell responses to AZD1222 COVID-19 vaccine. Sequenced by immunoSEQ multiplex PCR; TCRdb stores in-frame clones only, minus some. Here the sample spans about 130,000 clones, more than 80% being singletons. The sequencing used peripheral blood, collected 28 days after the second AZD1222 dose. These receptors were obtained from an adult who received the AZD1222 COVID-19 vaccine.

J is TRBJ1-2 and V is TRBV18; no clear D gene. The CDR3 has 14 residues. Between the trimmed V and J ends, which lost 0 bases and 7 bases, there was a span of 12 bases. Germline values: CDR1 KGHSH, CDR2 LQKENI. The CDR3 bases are TGTGCCAGCTCACCACCGGCGGGGAGGAGTGGCTACACCTTC. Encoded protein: CASSPPAGRSGYTF.

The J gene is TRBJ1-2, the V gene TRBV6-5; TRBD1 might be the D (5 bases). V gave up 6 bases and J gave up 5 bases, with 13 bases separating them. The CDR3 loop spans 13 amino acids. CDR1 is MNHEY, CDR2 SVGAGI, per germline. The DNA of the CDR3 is TGTGCCAGCAGGGAGGGACGAGATTATGGCTACACCTTC. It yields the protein CASREGRDYGYTF.

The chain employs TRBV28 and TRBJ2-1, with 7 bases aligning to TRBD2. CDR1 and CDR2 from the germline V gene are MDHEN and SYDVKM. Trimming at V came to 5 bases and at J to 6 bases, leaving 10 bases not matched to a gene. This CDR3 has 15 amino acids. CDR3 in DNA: TGTGCCAGCAGTACGAGCGGGGATCCGATCAATGAGCAGTTCTTC. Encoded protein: CASSTSGDPINEQFF.

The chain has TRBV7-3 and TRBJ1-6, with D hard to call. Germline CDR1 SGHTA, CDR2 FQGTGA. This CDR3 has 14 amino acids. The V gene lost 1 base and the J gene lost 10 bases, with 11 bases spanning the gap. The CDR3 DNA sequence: TGTGCCAGCAGCTTAATGGGGTTTAAGTCACCCCTCCACTTT. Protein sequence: CASSLMGFKSPLHF.

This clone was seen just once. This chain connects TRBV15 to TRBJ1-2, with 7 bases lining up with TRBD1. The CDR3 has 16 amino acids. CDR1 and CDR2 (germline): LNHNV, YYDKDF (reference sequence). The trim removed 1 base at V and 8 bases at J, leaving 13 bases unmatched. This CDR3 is CATSRGGQDSLGGYTF. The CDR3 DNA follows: TGTGCCACCAGCAGAGGAGGACAGGATTCTTTGGGAGGCTACACCTTC. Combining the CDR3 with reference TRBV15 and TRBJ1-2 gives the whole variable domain DAMVIQNPRYQVTQFGKPVTLSCSQTLNHNVMYWYQQKSSQAPKLLFHYYDKDFNNEADTPDNFQSRRPNTSFCFLDIRSPGLGDTAMYLCATSRGGQDSLGGYTFGSGTRLTVV.